Described below is a single TCR beta chain sequence and its context. Its antigen remains unknown. The CDR3 has 12 residues. The V gene end was trimmed by 6 bases and the J gene end by 10 bases; junction bases not matched to a gene: 9. The germline CDR1 and CDR2 sequences are DFQATT and SNEGSKA (reference sequence). These data are taken from a study of CD8 T cells in ankylosing spondylitis. Study results and limitations: Significant enrichment of disease-linked clones was reported in matched ankylosing spondylitis synovial fluid. There was a TCR beta motif, made of several highly homologous variants, that appeared characteristic of ankylosing spondylitis blood.

Making the TCR beta libraries involved quantitative 5'-RACE with molecular barcodes. TCRdb used MiXCR to reprocess the 5' RACE reads, holding one entry per CDR3 protein. The data show a few hundred thousand distinct CDR3 sequences, about 18% seen once. Sequenced sample: blood, either unsorted or a sorted T cell fraction (not recorded which). The J gene is TRBJ2-1, the V gene TRBV20-1; 7 positions match TRBD1. This TCR derives from a male donor with ankylosing spondylitis or in good health (not recorded which). The CDR3 DNA reads as TGCAGTGCGGTGGACCAGGGGGACGAGCAGTTCTTC. Protein: CSAVDQGDEQFF.